Listed below are T cell receptor beta chains from one sample, sequenced in a study of Ad26.COV2.S vaccination and SARS-CoV-2 variants. Repertoires were generated with immunoSEQ multiplex PCR, while TCRdb's copy carries only in-frame clones and drops some. This table has around 420,000 clones, around 87% appearing once. This specimen consisted of peripheral blood, obtained in a trial of Ad26.COV2.S vaccine versus placebo. Every receptor here comes from a person between 18 and 59 years old who received the Ad26.COV2.S COVID-19 vaccine or a placebo. The CDR3 runs from the conserved cysteine through the conserved F or W. D genes are given only for firm matches. Size is stated for part of the rows, as once, few or many counts, or as a class when the clone is expanded.

j_gene	v_gene	abundance	d_gene	len	CDR3aa	CDR3nt
TRBJ2-1	TRBV5-4	-	-	15	CASSLIQGRANEQFF	TGTGCCAGCAGCTTGATTCAGGGGCGGGCGAATGAGCAGTTCTTC
TRBJ1-5	TRBV12-2	-	-	16	CASRLACPGWDQPQHF	TGTGCAAGTCGCTTAGCGTGTCCGGGTTGGGATCAGCCCCAGCATTTT
TRBJ1-1	TRBV11-2	-	TRBD1	14	CASSPTGSRTEAFF	TGTGCCAGCAGCCCGACAGGGTCGAGGACTGAAGCTTTCTTT
TRBJ2-7	TRBV19	-	TRBD1	16	CASSATGGHSSYEQYF	TGTGCCAGTAGTGCAACAGGGGGCCATAGCTCCTACGAGCAGTACTTC
TRBJ2-5	TRBV7-9	-	TRBD2	15	CASTSGGDPQETQYF	TGTGCCAGCACTAGCGGGGGCGATCCCCAAGAGACCCAGTACTTC
TRBJ1-2	TRBV6-5	-	-	11	CATTANYGYTF	TGTGCCACCACAGCTAACTATGGCTACACCTTC
TRBJ1-4	TRBV30	-	TRBD1	13	CAWQAGQGEKLFF	TGTGCCTGGCAGGCGGGACAGGGGGAAAAACTGTTTTTT
TRBJ2-7	TRBV10-3	-	TRBD1	14	CAISADRGSYEQYF	TGTGCCATCAGTGCTGACAGGGGGTCCTACGAGCAGTACTTC
TRBJ1-1	TRBV3-1/TRBV3-2	-	TRBD1	15	CASSPVTGLNTEAFF	TGTGCCAGCAGCCCCGTGACAGGGTTGAACACTGAAGCTTTCTTT
TRBJ2-1	TRBV11-2	-	TRBD2	14	CASSLGGGANEQFF	TGTGCCAGCAGCTTGGGCGGGGGGGCTAATGAGCAGTTCTTC
TRBJ1-6	TRBV4-3	-	-	13	CASSPLGVAPLHF	TGCGCCAGCAGCCCTTTGGGGGTTGCACCCCTCCACTTT
TRBJ2-1	TRBV7-6	-	TRBD2	17	CASSLKASGGPYNEQFF	TGTGCCAGCAGCCTCAAGGCTAGCGGGGGGCCCTACAATGAGCAGTTCTTC
TRBJ1-2	TRBV7-9	-	-	13	CASSLTGSVGYTF	TGTGCCAGCAGCTTAACGGGTTCGGTTGGCTACACCTTC
TRBJ2-6	TRBV10-3	once	TRBD2	15	CAILAGSSGANVLTF	TGTGCCATATTAGCGGGGAGCTCTGGGGCCAACGTCCTGACTTTC
TRBJ2-2	TRBV7-3	-	TRBD1	15	CASSLGDRDTGELFF	TGTGCCAGCAGCTTAGGGGACAGGGACACCGGGGAGCTGTTTTTT
TRBJ1-1	TRBV2	few	-	14	CASSEVKGNTEAFF	TGTGCCAGCAGTGAAGTGAAGGGGAACACTGAAGCTTTCTTT
TRBJ1-2	TRBV3-1/TRBV3-2	-	-	16	CASSSRARGVNYGYTF	TGTGCCAGCAGCTCCCGGGCGAGGGGGGTTAACTATGGCTACACCTTC
TRBJ2-1	TRBV7-2	-	TRBD2	16	CASSLVFSGGADEQFF	TGTGCCAGCAGCTTAGTATTTAGCGGGGGGGCCGATGAGCAGTTCTTC
TRBJ1-2	TRBV25-1	once	-	13	CASSESSPQGYTF	TGTGCCAGCAGTGAATCCTCTCCCCAAGGCTACACCTTC
TRBJ2-7	TRBV18	-	TRBD1	16	CASSPRDRFSPYEQYF	TGTGCCAGCTCACCCCGGGACAGGTTTTCACCCTACGAGCAGTACTTC
TRBJ2-2	TRBV7-9	-	TRBD1	15	CASSLQGADTGELFF	TGTGCCAGCAGCTTACAGGGGGCCGACACCGGGGAGCTGTTTTTT
TRBJ2-7	TRBV18	-	TRBD2	16	CASSPQGLAVTYEQYF	TGTGCCAGCTCACCCCAGGGACTAGCGGTGACCTACGAGCAGTACTTC
TRBJ2-3	TRBV2	-	-	14	CASRPFSSTDTQYF	TGTGCCAGCAGGCCTTTTTCTAGCACAGATACGCAGTATTTT
TRBJ1-2	TRBV28	-	-	11	CASSFGGGYTF	TGTGCCAGCAGTTTCGGGGGCGGCTACACCTTC
TRBJ1-2	TRBV15	once	-	16	CATSKIKTIGDDGYTF	TGTGCCACCAGCAAAATTAAGACTATTGGGGATGATGGCTACACCTTC
TRBJ1-5	TRBV6-5	-	-	16	CASSLTPGASNQPQHF	TGTGCCAGCAGTTTAACCCCAGGTGCTAGCAATCAGCCCCAGCATTTT
TRBJ2-7	TRBV4-1	once	-	18	CASSQDETGGDSSYEQYF	TGCGCCAGCAGCCAGGATGAAACAGGGGGGGATAGCTCCTACGAGCAGTACTTC
TRBJ2-7	TRBV4-2	-	-	13	CASSQEAGFEQYF	TGTGCCAGCAGCCAAGAAGCTGGGTTCGAGCAGTACTTC
TRBJ1-2	TRBV5-4	-	-	13	CASSLSTSYGYTF	TGTGCCAGCAGCTTGAGTACATCGTATGGCTACACCTTC
TRBJ2-5	TRBV19	-	TRBD1	14	CASSGQGVEETQYF	TGTGCCAGTAGTGGACAGGGGGTCGAGGAGACCCAGTACTTC
TRBJ1-3	TRBV9	-	TRBD1	16	CASSVAAQGSGNTIYF	TGTGCCAGCAGCGTAGCGGCACAGGGGTCTGGAAACACCATATATTTT
TRBJ1-4	TRBV4-3	-	TRBD1	15	CASSQTTGIREKLFF	TGCGCCAGCAGCCAGACGACAGGGATTAGGGAAAAACTGTTTTTT